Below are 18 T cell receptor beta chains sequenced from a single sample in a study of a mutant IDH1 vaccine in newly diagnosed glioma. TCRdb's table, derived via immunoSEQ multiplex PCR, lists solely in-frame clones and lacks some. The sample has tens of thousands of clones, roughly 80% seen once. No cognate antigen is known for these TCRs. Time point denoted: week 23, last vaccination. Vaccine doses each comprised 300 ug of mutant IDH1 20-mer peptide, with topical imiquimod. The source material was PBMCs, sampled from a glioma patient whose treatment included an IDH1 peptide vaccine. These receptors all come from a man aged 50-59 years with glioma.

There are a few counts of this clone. CDR3 DNA: TGTGCCAGCAGTGAAGGGAGCAATCAGCCCCAGCATTTT. Its protein product is CASSEGSNQPQHF. The chain couples TRBV25-1 to TRBJ1-5, with D unresolved. V was trimmed by 2 bases and J by 1 base, leaving 3 bases between them. The CDR3 runs 13 residues. CDR1 and CDR2 from the germline V gene are MGHDK and SYGVNS.

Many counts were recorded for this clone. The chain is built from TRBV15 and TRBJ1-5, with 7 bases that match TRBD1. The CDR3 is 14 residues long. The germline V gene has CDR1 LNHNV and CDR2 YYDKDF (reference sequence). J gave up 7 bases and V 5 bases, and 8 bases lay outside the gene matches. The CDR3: CATSPRGLNQPQHF. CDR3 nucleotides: TGTGCCACCAGCCCGAGGGGGCTGAACCAGCCCCAGCATTTT.

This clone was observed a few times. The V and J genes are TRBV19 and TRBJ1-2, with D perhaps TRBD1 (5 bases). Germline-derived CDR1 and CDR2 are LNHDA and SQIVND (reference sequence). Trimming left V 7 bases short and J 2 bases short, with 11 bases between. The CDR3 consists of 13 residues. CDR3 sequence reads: CASKEGPNYGYTF. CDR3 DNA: TGTGCCAGTAAAGAGGGACCGAACTATGGCTACACCTTC. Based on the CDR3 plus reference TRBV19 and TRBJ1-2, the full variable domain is DGGITQSPKYLFRKEGQNVTLSCEQNLNHDAMYWYRQDPGQGLRLIYYSQIVNDFQKGDIAEGYSVSREKKESFPLTVTSAQKNPTAFYLCASKEGPNYGYTFGSGTRLTVV.

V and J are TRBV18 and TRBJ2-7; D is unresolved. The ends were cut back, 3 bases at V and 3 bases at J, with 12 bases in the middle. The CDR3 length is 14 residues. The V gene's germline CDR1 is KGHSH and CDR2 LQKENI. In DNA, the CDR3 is TGTGCCAGCTCACCTACTGGCAGGAACTACGAGCAGTACTTC. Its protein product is CASSPTGRNYEQYF.

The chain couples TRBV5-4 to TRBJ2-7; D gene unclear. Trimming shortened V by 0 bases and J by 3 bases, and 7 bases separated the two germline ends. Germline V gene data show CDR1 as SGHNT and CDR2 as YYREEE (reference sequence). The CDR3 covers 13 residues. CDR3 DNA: TGTGCCAGCAGCTTGGCAGAACGCTACGAGCAGTACTTC. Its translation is CASSLAERYEQYF.

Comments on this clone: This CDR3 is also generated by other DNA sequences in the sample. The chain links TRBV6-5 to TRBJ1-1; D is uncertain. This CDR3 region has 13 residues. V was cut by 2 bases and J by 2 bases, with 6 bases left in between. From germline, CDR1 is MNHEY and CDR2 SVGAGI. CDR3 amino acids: CASSYEPNTEAFF. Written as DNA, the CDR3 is TGTGCCAGCAGTTACGAGCCTAACACTGAAGCTTTCTTT.

CDR3 nucleotide sequence: TGTGCCAGCAGCTTTTCGACCGGGACAGGGAAAAAGGATGAGCAGTTCTTC. Translating gives CASSFSTGTGKKDEQFF. This chain joins TRBV7-2 and TRBJ2-1; 9 bases map to TRBD1. The CDR3 is 17 amino acids. Germline CDR1 and CDR2: SGHTA and FQGNSA. The junction had 14 bases not matched to a gene; V was cut back by 3 bases and J by 8 bases.

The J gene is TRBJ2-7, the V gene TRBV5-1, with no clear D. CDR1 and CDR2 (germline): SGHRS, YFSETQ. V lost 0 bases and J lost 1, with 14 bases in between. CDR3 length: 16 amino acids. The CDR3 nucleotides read TGCGCCAGCAGCTTGGGAGTAGGGATTTCTTCCTACGAGCAGTACTTC. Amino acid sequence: CASSLGVGISSYEQYF.

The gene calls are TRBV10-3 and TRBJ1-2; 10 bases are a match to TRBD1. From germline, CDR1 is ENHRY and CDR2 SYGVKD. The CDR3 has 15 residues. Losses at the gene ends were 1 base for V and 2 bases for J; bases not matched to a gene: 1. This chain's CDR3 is CAISELGQGNYGYTF. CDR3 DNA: TGTGCCATCAGTGAGTTGGGACAGGGGAACTATGGCTACACCTTC.

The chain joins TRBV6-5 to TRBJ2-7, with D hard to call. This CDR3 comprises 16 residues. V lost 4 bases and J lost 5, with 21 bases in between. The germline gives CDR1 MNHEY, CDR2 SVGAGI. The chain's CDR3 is CASSSHGWARLDEQYF. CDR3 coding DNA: TGTGCCAGCAGTTCGCATGGTTGGGCCCGTTTAGACGAGCAGTACTTC.

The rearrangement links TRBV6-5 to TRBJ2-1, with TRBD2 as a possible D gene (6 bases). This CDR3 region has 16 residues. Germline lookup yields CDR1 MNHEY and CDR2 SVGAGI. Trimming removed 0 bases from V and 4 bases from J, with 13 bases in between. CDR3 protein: CASSYSELAPYNEQFF. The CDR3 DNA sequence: TGTGCCAGCAGTTACTCCGAACTAGCTCCGTACAATGAGCAGTTCTTC.

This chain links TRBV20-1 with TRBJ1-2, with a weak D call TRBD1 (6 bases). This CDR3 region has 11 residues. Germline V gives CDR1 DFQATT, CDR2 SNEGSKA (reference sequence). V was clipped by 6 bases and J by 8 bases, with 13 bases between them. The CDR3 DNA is TGCAGTGCCAGGGGCCTTGGGGGCTACACCTTC. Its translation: CSARGLGGYTF.

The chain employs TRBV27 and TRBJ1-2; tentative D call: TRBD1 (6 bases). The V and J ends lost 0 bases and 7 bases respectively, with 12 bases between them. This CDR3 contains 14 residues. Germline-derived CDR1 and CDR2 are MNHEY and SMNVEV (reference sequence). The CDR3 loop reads CASSLSGHSSGYTF. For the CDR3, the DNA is TGTGCCAGCAGTTTATCGGGACACTCTAGTGGCTACACCTTC.

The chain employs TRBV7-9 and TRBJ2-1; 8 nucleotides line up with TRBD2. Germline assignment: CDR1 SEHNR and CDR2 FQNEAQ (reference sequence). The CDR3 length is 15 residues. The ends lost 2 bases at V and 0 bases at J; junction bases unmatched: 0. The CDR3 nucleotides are TGTGCCAGCAGCTTACGGGGGGGCTCCTACAATGAGCAGTTCTTC. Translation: CASSLRGGSYNEQFF.

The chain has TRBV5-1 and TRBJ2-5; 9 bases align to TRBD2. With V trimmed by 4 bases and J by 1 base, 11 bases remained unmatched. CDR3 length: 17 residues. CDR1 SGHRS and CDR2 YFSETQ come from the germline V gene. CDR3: CASSLRVAGASQETQYF. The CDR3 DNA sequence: TGCGCCAGCAGCCTCCGGGTAGCGGGGGCCTCCCAAGAGACCCAGTACTTC.

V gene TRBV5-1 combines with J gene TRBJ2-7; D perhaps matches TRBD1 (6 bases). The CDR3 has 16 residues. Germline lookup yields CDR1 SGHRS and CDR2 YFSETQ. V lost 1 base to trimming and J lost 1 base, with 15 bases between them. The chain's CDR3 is CASSLSGQGFSYEQYF. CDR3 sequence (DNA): TGCGCCAGCAGCTTGAGTGGGCAGGGGTTTTCCTACGAGCAGTACTTC.

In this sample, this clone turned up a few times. The CDR3 is CAWSVGINQPQHF. In DNA, the CDR3 is TGTGCCTGGAGTGTAGGGATTAATCAGCCCCAGCATTTT. This chain links TRBV30 with TRBJ1-5; unclear D gene. Trimming shortened V by 0 bases and J by 4 bases, and 7 bases separated the two germline ends. The CDR3 totals 13 residues. CDR1 and CDR2 (germline): GTSNPN, SVGIG (reference sequence).

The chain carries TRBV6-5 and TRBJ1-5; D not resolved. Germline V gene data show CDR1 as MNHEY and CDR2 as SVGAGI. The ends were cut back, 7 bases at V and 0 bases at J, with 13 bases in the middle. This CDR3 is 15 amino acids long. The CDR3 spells CASTRRAFSNQPQHF. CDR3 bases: TGTGCCAGCACCCGAAGGGCCTTTAGCAATCAGCCCCAGCATTTT.